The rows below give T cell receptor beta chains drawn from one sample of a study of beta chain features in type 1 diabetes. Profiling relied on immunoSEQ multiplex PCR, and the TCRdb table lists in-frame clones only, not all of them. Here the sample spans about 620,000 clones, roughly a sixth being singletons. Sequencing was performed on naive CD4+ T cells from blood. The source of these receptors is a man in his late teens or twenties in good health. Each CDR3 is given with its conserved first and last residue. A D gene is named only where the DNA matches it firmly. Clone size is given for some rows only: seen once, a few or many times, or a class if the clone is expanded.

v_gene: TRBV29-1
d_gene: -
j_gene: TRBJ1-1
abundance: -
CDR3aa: CSVDGGTNTEAFF
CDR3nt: TGCAGCGTTGATGGGGGGACTAACACTGAAGCTTTCTTT

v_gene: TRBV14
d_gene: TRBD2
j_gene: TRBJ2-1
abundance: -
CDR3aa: CASSQPGLATHEQFF
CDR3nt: TGTGCCAGCAGCCAGCCGGGACTAGCCACTCATGAGCAGTTCTTC

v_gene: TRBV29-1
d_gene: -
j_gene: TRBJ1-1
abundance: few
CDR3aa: CSGALNTEAFF
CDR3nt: TGCAGCGGAGCATTGAACACTGAAGCTTTCTTT

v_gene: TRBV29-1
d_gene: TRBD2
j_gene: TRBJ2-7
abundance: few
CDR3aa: CSVDSGGVYEQYF
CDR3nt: TGCAGCGTTGATAGTGGGGGGGTCTACGAGCAGTACTTC

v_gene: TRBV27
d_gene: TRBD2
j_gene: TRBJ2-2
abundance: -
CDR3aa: CASSLGLADTGELFF
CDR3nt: TGTGCCAGCAGTTTAGGACTAGCGGACACCGGGGAGCTGTTTTTT

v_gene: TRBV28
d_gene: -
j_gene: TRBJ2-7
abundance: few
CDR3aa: CASRQGTVRYEQYF
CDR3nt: TGTGCCAGCAGGCAGGGGACGGTCCGCTACGAGCAGTACTTC

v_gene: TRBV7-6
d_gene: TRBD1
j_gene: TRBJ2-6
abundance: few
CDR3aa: CASSLPGQTDSGANVLTF
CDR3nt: TGTGCCAGCAGCTTGCCGGGACAGACAGACTCTGGGGCCAACGTCCTGACTTTC

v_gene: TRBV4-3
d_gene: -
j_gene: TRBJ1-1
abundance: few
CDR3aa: CASSQAERPGSFF
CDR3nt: TGCGCCAGCAGCCAAGCGGAGAGGCCGGGGAGTTTCTTT

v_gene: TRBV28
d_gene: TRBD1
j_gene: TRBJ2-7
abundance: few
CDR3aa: CASRRRQGTYEQYF
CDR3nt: TGTGCCAGCAGGAGAAGACAGGGTACCTACGAGCAGTACTTC

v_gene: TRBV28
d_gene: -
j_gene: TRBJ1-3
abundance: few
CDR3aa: CASSFSDRPRGNTIYF
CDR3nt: TGTGCCAGCAGTTTCTCAGACAGGCCGCGAGGAAACACCATATATTTT

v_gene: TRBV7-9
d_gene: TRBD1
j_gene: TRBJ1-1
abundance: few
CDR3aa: CASSLAQGVTEAFF
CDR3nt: TGTGCCAGCAGCTTAGCGCAGGGGGTCACTGAAGCTTTCTTT

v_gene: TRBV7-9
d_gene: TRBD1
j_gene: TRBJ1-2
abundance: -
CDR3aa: CASSLGAGGGYGYTF
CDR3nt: TGTGCCAGCAGCTTAGGAGCAGGGGGCGGCTATGGCTACACCTTC

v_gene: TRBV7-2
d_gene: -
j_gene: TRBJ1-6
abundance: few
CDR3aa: CASSAGAVGHSPLHF
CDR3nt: TGTGCCAGCAGCGCCGGGGCCGTTGGGCATTCACCCCTCCACTTT

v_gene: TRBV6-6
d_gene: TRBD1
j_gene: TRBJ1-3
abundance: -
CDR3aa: CASSQQGAGNTIYF
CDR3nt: TGTGCCAGCAGCCAACAGGGGGCTGGAAACACCATATATTTT

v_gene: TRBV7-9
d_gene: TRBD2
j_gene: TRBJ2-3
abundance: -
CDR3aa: CASSSRLAGADTQYF
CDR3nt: TGTGCCAGCAGCTCCAGGCTAGCGGGGGCAGATACGCAGTATTTT

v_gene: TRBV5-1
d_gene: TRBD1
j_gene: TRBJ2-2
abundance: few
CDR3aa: CASSPGTANTGELFF
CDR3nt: TGCGCCAGCAGCCCCGGGACAGCTAACACCGGGGAGCTGTTTTTT

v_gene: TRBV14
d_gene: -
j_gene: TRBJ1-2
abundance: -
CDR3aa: CASSQVAGTNYGYTF
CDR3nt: TGTGCCAGCAGCCAAGTGGCAGGGACTAACTATGGCTACACCTTC

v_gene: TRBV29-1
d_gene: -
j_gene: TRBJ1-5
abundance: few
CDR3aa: CSVRGDYSNQPQHF
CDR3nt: TGCAGCGTTAGAGGGGATTATAGCAATCAGCCCCAGCATTTT

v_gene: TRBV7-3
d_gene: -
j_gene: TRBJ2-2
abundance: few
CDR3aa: CASSLGGPATGELFF
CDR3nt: TGTGCCAGCAGCTTAGGGGGGCCCGCTACCGGGGAGCTGTTTTTT